The T cell receptor (beta chain) under discussion was sequenced for a study of vaccination effects on CD4 cells after COVID-19. Study details: Pools of viral peptides were used by the ViraFEST assay to expand antigen-specific CD4+ T cells ahead of sequencing. The vaccine given was either BNT162b2 or mRNA-1273, in two doses.

This clone was recorded once. What it binds is not known. Overall study results and limits: Marked clonal contraction of both clone types appeared late after vaccination.

The CDR3 totals 15 residues. Trimming removed 4 bases from V and 2 bases from J, with 11 bases in between. Germline V gives CDR1 LGHDT, CDR2 YNNKEL (reference sequence). The authors isolated CD4+ T cells after around nine days of culture. Cultures received IL-2 medium that replaced half the medium on days 3 and 7. Repertoires were generated with immunoSEQ multiplex PCR, while TCRdb's copy carries only in-frame clones and drops some. This table holds tens of thousands of clones, 60% to 80% found once. The sequence was obtained from a human donor who received a COVID-19 vaccine. The sample here was CD4+ T cells from PBMCs cultured without peptide, taken before COVID-19 vaccination. The chain uses TRBV3-1 (or the pseudogene TRBV3-2) and TRBJ2-2, with D tentatively TRBD1 (5 bases). CDR3 region: CASSPLQGNTGELFF. In DNA form, the CDR3 reads TGTGCCAGCAGCCCTCTCCAGGGAAACACCGGGGAGCTGTTTTTT.